These T cell receptor beta chains were read from a single sample in a study of shared clonotypes between healthy human individuals. This table comes from immunoSEQ multiplex PCR, and its TCRdb copy is limited to in-frame clones, with some not included. Here the sample spans 450,000 to 650,000 clones, around 77% being singletons. The sequenced sample consisted of PBMCs. Source of these receptors: a woman aged 40 to 50 in good health. Some clones in this sample may be carry-over from other donors' samples. The CDR3 runs from the conserved cysteine through the conserved F or W. D genes are given only for firm matches. Clone size is not always given. Where it is, it says once, few, many or a class for expanded clones.

TGTGCCAGCGCACCCTCCGACTTGGCCGAGCAGTACTTC	CASAPSDLAEQYF	NA	NA	TRBJ2-7	TRBV7-3
TGTGCCAGCAGCCAGTACCAGGGTGACTATGGCTACACCTTC	CASSQYQGDYGYTF	NA	NA	TRBJ1-2	TRBV7-6
TGTGCCAGCAGTTTATGGGGGCTCAATCAGCCCCAGCATTTT	CASSLWGLNQPQHF	NA	NA	TRBJ1-5	TRBV28
TGTGCCAGCAGTGCAACGGGGACAGGGGTGCCTGGGGCCAACGTCCTGACTTTC	CASSATGTGVPGANVLTF	TRBD1	NA	TRBJ2-6	TRBV6-1
TGTGCCAGCAGTTTATCGATTAGGGGGACAACCAACGGAGAGACCCAGTACTTC	CASSLSIRGTTNGETQYF	NA	few	TRBJ2-5	TRBV27
TGTGCCAGCAGCCAAGACCAGGGGGAGACCCAGTACTTC	CASSQDQGETQYF	NA	NA	TRBJ2-5	TRBV4-2
TGTGCCAGCAGCTTAGATCTAGCGGGAGACTTCGATGAGCAGTTCTTC	CASSLDLAGDFDEQFF	TRBD2	NA	TRBJ2-1	TRBV11-2
TGTGCCAGCAACTACGCCGGGGAGGGGGTTGAGCAGTTCTTC	CASNYAGEGVEQFF	NA	once	TRBJ2-1	TRBV11-2
TGTGCCATCAGTACCCAGGTTCAAGGTCCGGAGACCCAGTACTTC	CAISTQVQGPETQYF	NA	NA	TRBJ2-5	TRBV10-3
TGTGCCAGCAGCTTAAAATCAGGGAGTCCCTCCTACGAGCAGTACTTC	CASSLKSGSPSYEQYF	NA	many	TRBJ2-7	TRBV7-9
TGTGCCAGCAGGGGACAGGGTGACTCTCAGCCCCAGCATTTT	CASRGQGDSQPQHF	TRBD1	NA	TRBJ1-5	TRBV7-9
TGTGCTACGTCACTAGCGGGATCCTACGAGCAGTACTTC	CATSLAGSYEQYF	TRBD2	NA	TRBJ2-7	TRBV27
TGTGCCAGCAGCTTGACAGGGACCCCTCCACTCCACCAGTACTTC	CASSLTGTPPLHQYF	TRBD1	NA	TRBJ2-5	TRBV7-2
TGCAGCGTTGGACTTACGGACGAGCAGTACTTC	CSVGLTDEQYF	NA	once	TRBJ2-7	TRBV29-1
TGTGCCAGCAGCCCCGATAGGTCAAACTATCAGACCCAGTACTTC	CASSPDRSNYQTQYF	NA	NA	TRBJ2-5	TRBV11-2
TGTGCCAGCAGCACGGGTCGGGGGGACTATGGCTACACCTTC	CASSTGRGDYGYTF	NA	NA	TRBJ1-2	TRBV5-5
TGCGCCAGCAGCTTGGCCCAGCACACTGAAGCTTTCTTT	CASSLAQHTEAFF	NA	NA	TRBJ1-1	TRBV5-1
TGTGCCAGCCCGGAGAGTGCAACTAATGAAAAACTGTTTTTT	CASPESATNEKLFF	NA	NA	TRBJ1-4	TRBV6-4
TGTGCCAGCGGTACAGCGAGCTCTGGGGCCAACGTCCTGACTTTC	CASGTASSGANVLTF	NA	NA	TRBJ2-6	TRBV6-1
TGTGCCAGCAGCCTCCAGGGCGCCGGAGGTGGCTACACCTTC	CASSLQGAGGGYTF	NA	NA	TRBJ1-2	TRBV4-2
TGTGCCAGTAGTGCCACTAGCGGGAGCTCCTACGAGCAGTACTTC	CASSATSGSSYEQYF	TRBD2	NA	TRBJ2-7	TRBV19
TGTGCCTGGAGTGAGCTAGCGGGACCGGGCAATGAGCAGTTCTTC	CAWSELAGPGNEQFF	TRBD2	NA	TRBJ2-1	TRBV30
TGCGCCAGCAGTGAAAAGGAGAACACTGAAGCTTTCTTT	CASSEKENTEAFF	NA	NA	TRBJ1-1	TRBV10-1
TGTGCCAGTAGTATCTTGCTAGCGGGACTGGAGACCCAGTACTTC	CASSILLAGLETQYF	TRBD2	NA	TRBJ2-5	TRBV19
TGCGCCAGCAAGCTGAAGGACAGGGGGACCCCACCCCCTGAAGCTTTCTTT	CASKLKDRGTPPPEAFF	TRBD1	NA	TRBJ1-1	TRBV5-1
TGCGCCAGCAGCGCCGGGATTTACAATGAGCAGTTCTTC	CASSAGIYNEQFF	NA	NA	TRBJ2-1	TRBV10-1
TGTGCCAGCAGCCCCCCGGGGCAGTTCTTC	CASSPPGQFF	NA	NA	TRBJ2-1	TRBV7-9
TGTGCCAGCAGCCCCAACGGTTACACTGAAGCTTTCTTT	CASSPNGYTEAFF	NA	NA	TRBJ1-1	TRBV11-3
TGTGCCAGCAGCCAGCGGGAGGGCCCCTACGAGCAGTACTTC	CASSQREGPYEQYF	TRBD2	NA	TRBJ2-7	TRBV27
TGTGCCAGCAGCTTATCCCAGGGCACCGGGGAGCTGTTTTTT	CASSLSQGTGELFF	NA	NA	TRBJ2-2	TRBV7-3
TGTGCCAGCAGCTTACGCGGACTGCTGAATGAAAAACTGTTTTTT	CASSLRGLLNEKLFF	NA	NA	TRBJ1-4	TRBV11-2
TGTGCCAGCAGCGCCCGGGACTTAACCTACGAGCAGTACTTC	CASSARDLTYEQYF	NA	NA	TRBJ2-7	TRBV7-9
TGCGCCAGCAGCGAGGACGGGTCCTACGAGCAGTACTTC	CASSEDGSYEQYF	NA	NA	TRBJ2-7	TRBV5-1
TGTGCCAGCAGCCGCTTATCGGGTGACGAGCAGTACTTC	CASSRLSGDEQYF	NA	few	TRBJ2-7	TRBV7-2
TGTGCCAGCAGCTGGGGACGAGCAGATACGCAGTATTTT	CASSWGRADTQYF	NA	NA	TRBJ2-3	TRBV7-9
TGTGCCTGGTCCGGTCGGGGTCTCTATGGCTACACCTTC	CAWSGRGLYGYTF	NA	few	TRBJ1-2	TRBV30
TGTGCCAGCAGTTACCCGGACAGGGGCTGGGGCGGCTACACCTTC	CASSYPDRGWGGYTF	TRBD1	NA	TRBJ1-2	TRBV6-6
TGTGCCAGCAGCTTAGGCCCAGGGGAGGCCTACGAGCAGTACTTC	CASSLGPGEAYEQYF	NA	NA	TRBJ2-7	TRBV7-2
TGTGCCACCAGCAGAGATTTCACTGAAGCTTTCTTT	CATSRDFTEAFF	NA	NA	TRBJ1-1	TRBV15
TGTGCCAGCAGTGCGGCAGGGGGTTCCTATGGCTACACCTTC	CASSAAGGSYGYTF	TRBD1	NA	TRBJ1-2	TRBV6-4
TGTGCCAGTAGTATTGGGGCAGCCGGCTCTGGAAACACCATATATTTT	CASSIGAAGSGNTIYF	NA	NA	TRBJ1-3	TRBV19
TGTGCCAGCAGCCCCGGGGGGACAGTGGCCGGCCACGAGCAGTACTTC	CASSPGGTVAGHEQYF	NA	NA	TRBJ2-7	TRBV28
TGTGCCAGCAGCTTATTCGGGAACTCTGGAAACACCATATATTTT	CASSLFGNSGNTIYF	NA	NA	TRBJ1-3	TRBV5-4
TGTGCCAGCAGTGAATCCAGGGGCTCCTACGAGCAGTACTTC	CASSESRGSYEQYF	NA	NA	TRBJ2-7	TRBV25-1
TGTGCCAGTAGCTTCTCTGGAAACACCATATATTTT	CASSFSGNTIYF	NA	NA	TRBJ1-3	TRBV19
TGTGCCAGTAGTACCGCACAGGGTGGCGAGCAGTACTTC	CASSTAQGGEQYF	NA	NA	TRBJ2-7	TRBV19
TGTGCCAGCAGTTTGGACCCAGCAGGCTACGAGCAGTACTTC	CASSLDPAGYEQYF	NA	NA	TRBJ2-7	TRBV5-4
TGTGCCACCAGCCCCTCGGGGCATCAGCCCCAGCATTTT	CATSPSGHQPQHF	NA	NA	TRBJ1-5	TRBV15
TGTGCCAGCAGTGTGGGACAGTATAATTCACCCCTCCACTTT	CASSVGQYNSPLHF	TRBD1	few	TRBJ1-6	TRBV2
TGTGCCAGCAGCGTATTGCGGGAGGGGAGTGAGCAGTTCTTC	CASSVLREGSEQFF	TRBD2	few	TRBJ2-1	TRBV9
TGTGCCAGTAGTATACGGGACACGGATGAGCAGTACTTC	CASSIRDTDEQYF	NA	NA	TRBJ2-7	TRBV19
TGTGCCACCAGCCGGGGGGCCGGGGAGCTGTTTTTT	CATSRGAGELFF	TRBD2	NA	TRBJ2-2	TRBV27
TGTGCCAGCAACGCATTCGGGAGAAATTCACCCCTCCACTTT	CASNAFGRNSPLHF	NA	NA	TRBJ1-6	TRBV7-9
TGTGCCAGCAGCTTCTCTCGGGGTCCCGGGGAGCTGTTTTTT	CASSFSRGPGELFF	NA	NA	TRBJ2-2	TRBV7-8
TGTGCCAGCAGTTCCGGGACAGGGGAAGTTGTAACAGATACGCAGTATTTT	CASSSGTGEVVTDTQYF	TRBD1	NA	TRBJ2-3	TRBV28
TGTGCCAGCACGGTTACGGGCTATGGCTACACCTTC	CASTVTGYGYTF	NA	NA	TRBJ1-2	TRBV7-2
TGTGCCAGCAGTGGGAGTCAAAGGGTGGCAGAATCGAGATTC	CASSGSQRVAESRF	NA	few	TRBJ2-7	TRBV2
TGTGCCAGCAGTTTCCCTTGGACAGGGGGAGAGACTGAAGCTTTCTTT	CASSFPWTGGETEAFF	TRBD1	NA	TRBJ1-1	TRBV28
TGTGCCAGCTGGCTTCCGGGACAGGGACTTTGCCTCCGAAACACCGGGGAGCTGTTTTTT	CASWLPGQGLCLRNTGELFF	TRBD1	NA	TRBJ2-2	TRBV6-4